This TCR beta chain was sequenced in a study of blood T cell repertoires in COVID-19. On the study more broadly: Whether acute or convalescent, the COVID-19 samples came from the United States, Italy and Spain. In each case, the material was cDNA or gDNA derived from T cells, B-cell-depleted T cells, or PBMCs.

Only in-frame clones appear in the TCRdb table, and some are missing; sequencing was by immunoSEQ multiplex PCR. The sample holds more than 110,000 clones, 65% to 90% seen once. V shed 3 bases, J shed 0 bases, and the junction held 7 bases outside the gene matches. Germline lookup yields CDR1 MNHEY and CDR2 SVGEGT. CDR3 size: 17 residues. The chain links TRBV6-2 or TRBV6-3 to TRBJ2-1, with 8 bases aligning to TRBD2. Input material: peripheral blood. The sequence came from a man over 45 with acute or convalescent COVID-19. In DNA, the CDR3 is TGTGCCAGCAGTTATAGAACTAGCGGTAGCTCCTACAATGAGCAGTTCTTC. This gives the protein CASSYRTSGSSYNEQFF.